Listed below are T cell receptor beta chains from one sample, sequenced in a study of blood T cell repertoires in COVID-19. The method was immunoSEQ multiplex PCR; TCRdb's version includes in-frame clones alone and lacks a portion of them. Among 250,000 to 350,000 clones listed, 89% were seen once. The material sequenced was peripheral blood. All receptors derive from a woman aged 60-70 years with acute or convalescent COVID-19. Both conserved end residues are trimmed from each CDR3.

TRBV5-1	TRBJ1-1	ASSIQGESTEAF
TRBV11-2	TRBJ2-7	ASSIPPTYPYEQY
TRBV5-1	TRBJ2-7	ASSTRDLINEQY
TRBV3-1/TRBV3-2	TRBJ2-1	ASSLSGTSGTQEQF
TRBV5-8	TRBJ1-5	ASSLWWGEGRGDQPQH
TRBV5-1	TRBJ2-7	ASSYSGIYEQY
TRBV18	TRBJ1-5	ASSPSTGNGQPQH
TRBV2	TRBJ1-3	ASSLGLTGRSGNTIY
TRBV7-2	TRBJ1-5	ASSLGGQSNQPQH
TRBV7-2	TRBJ1-3	ASSPQGSLNTIY
TRBV28	TRBJ1-1	ASGHDRGRTEAF
TRBV7-6	TRBJ2-1	ASSSHSTNEQF
TRBV7-3	TRBJ2-2	ASSRDAGGARELF
TRBV11-2	TRBJ1-2	ASSPRTGRRVLYGYT
TRBV29-1	TRBJ1-1	SVGHRANTEAF
TRBV7-2	TRBJ1-2	ASSLGQGPGYT
TRBV28	TRBJ1-4	ASSDPKGVYEKLF
TRBV19	TRBJ2-7	ASSIGEAGSYEQY
TRBV19	TRBJ2-1	ASSIGRVINEQF
TRBV19	TRBJ1-5	ASRTHSGNSNQPQH
TRBV27	TRBJ2-7	ASSLSPGTGLGEQY
TRBV19	TRBJ2-4	ASSLPTGELTTNLAKNIQY
TRBV6-1	TRBJ1-5	ASSEARRQGNQPQH
TRBV11-2	TRBJ1-1	ASSPQGAGTEAF
TRBV7-2	TRBJ2-7	ASSRRDSGGASYEQY
TRBV6-2/TRBV6-3	TRBJ2-7	ASRPTGSPYEQY
TRBV6-5	TRBJ1-2	ASSYSPQGNYGYT
TRBV28	TRBJ2-7	ASAYSGTGAYEQY
TRBV2	TRBJ2-7	ASRQSYEQY